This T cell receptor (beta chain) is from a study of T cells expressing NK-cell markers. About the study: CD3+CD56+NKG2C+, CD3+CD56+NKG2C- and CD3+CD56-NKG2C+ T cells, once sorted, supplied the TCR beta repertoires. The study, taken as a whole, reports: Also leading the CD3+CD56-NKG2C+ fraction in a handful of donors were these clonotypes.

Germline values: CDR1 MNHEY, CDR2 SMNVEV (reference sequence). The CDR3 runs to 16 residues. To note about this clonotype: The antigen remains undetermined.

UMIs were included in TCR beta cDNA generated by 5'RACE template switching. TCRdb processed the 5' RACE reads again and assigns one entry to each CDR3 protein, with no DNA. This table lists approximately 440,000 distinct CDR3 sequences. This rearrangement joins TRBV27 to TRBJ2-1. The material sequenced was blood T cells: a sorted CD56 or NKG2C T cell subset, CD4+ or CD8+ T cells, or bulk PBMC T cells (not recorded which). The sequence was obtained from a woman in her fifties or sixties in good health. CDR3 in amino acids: CASSLLPLSSYNEQFF.